Presented here are 21 T cell receptor beta chains from one specimen sequenced in a study of T cells in tuberculosis. Some clones are missing from TCRdb's copy, which holds only in-frame ones; the method was immunoSEQ multiplex PCR. The data contain around 33,000 clones, 87% of them singletons. Time point described: new active TB diagnosis, blood taken before or within 7 days of starting treatment. The sample in question was PBMCs, obtained at tuberculosis diagnosis. The origin of the receptors is an adult with tuberculosis.

The J gene is TRBJ2-7, the V gene TRBV5-1, with TRBD2 as a possible D gene (5 bases). The germline gives CDR1 SGHRS, CDR2 YFSETQ. The CDR3 extends over 13 amino acids. The V end lost 3 bases, the J end lost 3 bases, and 10 bases lay between the germline ends. The CDR3 spells CASSSRGLYEQYF. The DNA for the CDR3 is TGCGCCAGCAGCTCCCGGGGTCTCTACGAGCAGTACTTC.

The rearrangement joins TRBV4-3 to TRBJ1-2; the match to TRBD1 covers 7 bases. CDR1 is LGHNA and CDR2 is YSLEER in the germline V gene. V lost 2 bases, J lost 7 bases, and 4 bases stayed unmatched. The CDR3 has 13 residues. The CDR3 DNA sequence: TGCGCCAGCAGCCAAATGGACAGGACTGGCTACACCTTC. It encodes CASSQMDRTGYTF.

V and J are TRBV18 and TRBJ1-2, with 10 bases identical to TRBD1. The CDR3 is 16 residues long. The ends lost 3 bases at V and 7 bases at J; junction bases unmatched: 11. The germline V gene encodes CDR1 KGHSH and CDR2 LQKENI. The CDR3 region is CASSPLGTGEVGGYTF. As DNA, the CDR3 is TGTGCCAGCTCACCCCTCGGGACAGGGGAAGTAGGTGGCTACACCTTC.

This chain links TRBV5-4 with TRBJ2-2; possible D gene TRBD1, 6 bases. In germline, CDR1 is SGHNT, CDR2 YYREEE (reference sequence). This CDR3 is built from 16 residues. Trimming stripped 6 bases from V and 1 base from J, with 16 bases between. The CDR3 loop reads CASMRVNRENTGELFF. The CDR3 region has the DNA TGTGCCAGCATGAGGGTTAACAGGGAGAACACCGGGGAGCTGTTTTTT.

The gene calls are TRBV5-1 and TRBJ2-3; TRBD2 matches 10 bases. The V gene's germline CDR1 is SGHRS and CDR2 YFSETQ. V lost 4 bases, J lost 2 bases, and 10 bases stayed unmatched. The CDR3 spans 17 residues. The CDR3 reads CASSPFLAGVVTDTQYF. In DNA, the CDR3 is TGCGCCAGCAGCCCATTCCTAGCGGGAGTTGTCACAGATACGCAGTATTTT.

V and J are TRBV4-2 and TRBJ1-4; the D is unclear. The V gene lost 4 bases and the J gene lost 5 bases, with 8 bases spanning the gap. Germline V CDR1 and CDR2: LGHNA, YNFKEQ. The CDR3 extends over 13 amino acids. The CDR3 region has the DNA TGTGCCAGCAGCCTCGATCAGAATGAAAAACTGTTTTTT. It translates to CASSLDQNEKLFF.

This chain connects TRBV28 to TRBJ2-3, with 7 positions matching TRBD2. CDR1 and CDR2 (germline): MDHEN, SYDVKM. V trimming: 6 bases; J trimming: 5 bases; junction bases outside the gene matches: 8. This CDR3 region has 14 residues. CDR3 amino acids: CASRRGGSGDTQYF. CDR3 DNA: TGTGCCAGCAGGCGGGGCGGGAGTGGAGATACGCAGTATTTT. Full variable domain (outside the CDR3, taken from reference TRBV28 and TRBJ2-3): DVKVTQSSRYLVKRTGEKVFLECVQDMDHENMFWYRQDPGLGLRLIYFSYDVKMKEKGDIPEGYSVSREKKERFSLILESASTNQTSMYLCASRRGGSGDTQYFGPGTRLTVL.

The chain joins TRBV28 to TRBJ2-5; 8 nucleotides agree with TRBD1. This CDR3 is 15 amino acids long. Germline V gene data show CDR1 as MDHEN and CDR2 as SYDVKM. The trim removed 3 bases at V and 4 bases at J, leaving 7 bases unmatched. The CDR3 bases are TGTGCCAGCAGTTTCTCAGGGGGCCGGAGAGAGACCCAGTACTTC. Translating gives CASSFSGGRRETQYF.

The V gene is TRBV19, the J gene TRBJ2-7, with 7 bases that match TRBD2. The junction had 10 bases not matched to a gene; V was cut back by 6 bases and J by 2 bases. Per the germline V gene, CDR1 is LNHDA and CDR2 is SQIVND (reference sequence). CDR3 size: 15 residues. The CDR3 is CASSTRLAGTYEQYF. The CDR3 nucleotides read TGTGCCAGTAGCACCCGACTAGCAGGAACCTACGAGCAGTACTTC.

The gene calls are TRBV25-1 and TRBJ1-1; no firm D call. The CDR3 runs 15 residues. Trimming took 4 bases from V and 10 from J, leaving 22 bases between them. From germline, CDR1 is MGHDK and CDR2 SYGVNS. CDR3 coding DNA: TGTGCCAGCAGTGGCCCGACCGGGAATCAAATACTAGCTTTCTTT. This gives the protein CASSGPTGNQILAFF.

The chain employs TRBV7-9 and TRBJ1-5; 11 nucleotides align to TRBD1. This CDR3 has 19 amino acids. V dropped 5 bases and J dropped 0; count of bases not matched to a gene: 12. The germline CDR1 and CDR2 sequences are SEHNR and FQNEAQ (reference sequence). As DNA, the CDR3 is TGTGCCAGCAGCCTGGATCCGGGACAGGGGGGTCCTAGCAATCAGCCCCAGCATTTT. This encodes CASSLDPGQGGPSNQPQHF.

The chain combines TRBV7-9 with TRBJ1-4, with 9 bases that match TRBD1. The CDR3 covers 15 residues. Germline V gene data show CDR1 as SEHNR and CDR2 as FQNEAQ (reference sequence). With 1 base clipped from V and 7 bases from J, the junction kept 4 bases outside the gene matches. Here the CDR3 reads CASSLGGTGFEKLFF. The CDR3 bases are TGTGCCAGCAGCTTAGGCGGGACAGGGTTTGAAAAACTGTTTTTT.

The chain employs TRBV27 and TRBJ2-1; 13 bases match TRBD2. Germline V CDR1 and CDR2: MNHEY, SMNVEV (reference sequence). V lost 6 bases to trimming and J lost 9 bases; unmatched junction nucleotides: 5. There are 14 residues in the CDR3. CDR3 amino acids: CASRTTSGGSEQFF. CDR3 in DNA: TGTGCCAGCAGAACGACTAGCGGGGGGAGTGAGCAGTTCTTC.

The rearrangement uses TRBV4-1 and TRBJ2-6; D possibly corresponds to TRBD2 (6 bases). This CDR3 contains 18 residues. Trimming removed 0 bases from V and 2 bases from J, with 14 bases in between. The germline V gene encodes CDR1 MGHRA and CDR2 YSYEKL. The CDR3 nucleotides are TGCGCCAGCAGCCAAGACAGGGCGGGGCCCCCTGGGGCCAACGTCCTGACTTTC. This gives the protein CASSQDRAGPPGANVLTF.

This clone was detected only once. The chain is built from TRBV10-2 and TRBJ1-2, with TRBD1 matching over 8 bases. The CDR3 runs 15 residues. The germline gives CDR1 WSHSY, CDR2 SAAADI. V dropped 4 bases and J dropped 2; count of bases not matched to a gene: 6. The CDR3: CASSGGQGGNYGYTF. The CDR3 DNA sequence: TGCGCCAGCAGTGGCGGACAGGGCGGAAACTATGGCTACACCTTC.

V gene TRBV10-3 combines with J gene TRBJ1-5, with TRBD1 identical over 8 bases. Germline loops: CDR1 ENHRY, CDR2 SYGVKD. V shed 10 bases, J shed 2 bases, and the junction held 10 bases outside the gene matches. This CDR3 comprises 15 residues. The chain's CDR3 is CATQGAGDGNQPQHF. The CDR3, as DNA: TGTGCCACTCAGGGGGCTGGAGATGGCAATCAGCCCCAGCATTTT.

The V gene is TRBV7-9, the J gene TRBJ2-7, with D perhaps TRBD1 (6 bases). V dropped 5 bases and J dropped 2 bases, with 19 bases sitting between them. Germline V gene lookup returns CDR1 SEHNR and CDR2 FQNEAQ (reference sequence). This CDR3 has 16 amino acids. The CDR3 DNA reads as TGTGCCAGCAGCACAAGGAACAGGGCTGGGACCTACGAGCAGTACTTC. Translation: CASSTRNRAGTYEQYF. Drawing the rest from reference TRBV7-9 and TRBJ2-7, the complete variable domain is DTGVSQNPRHKITKRGQNVTFRCDPISEHNRLYWYRQTLGQGPEFLTYFQNEAQLEKSRLLSDRFSAERPKGSFSTLEIQRTEQGDSAMYLCASSTRNRAGTYEQYFGPGTRLTVT.

J is TRBJ2-2 and V is TRBV11-2, with 7 nucleotides matching TRBD2. The CDR3 has 17 amino acids. Per germline, CDR1 SGHAT and CDR2 FQNNGV. With 7 bases clipped from V and 12 bases from J, the junction kept 23 bases outside the gene matches. The CDR3 DNA is TGTGCCAGCACCCCCGGCGTGGGAGGGCCTCGTGTCCGGAAGCTGTTTTTT. Translated: CASTPGVGGPRVRKLFF.

The CDR3 sequence is CASSRRLAGGRTGELFF. CDR3 coding DNA: TGTGCCAGCAGTCGTAGACTAGCGGGGGGCCGGACCGGGGAGCTGTTTTTT. V gene TRBV25-1 combines with J gene TRBJ2-2, with 13 bases identical to TRBD2. The CDR3 runs to 17 residues. The V gene's germline CDR1 is MGHDK and CDR2 SYGVNS. The V segment lost 5 bases and the J segment 5 bases; nucleotides outside the gene matches: 8.

The chain is built from TRBV28 and TRBJ1-3; D gene uncertain. CDR3 length: 14 amino acids. Germline CDR1 is MDHEN and CDR2 is SYDVKM. V was pared by 5 bases and J by 0 bases, with 8 bases between. The CDR3 coding sequence is TGTGCCAGCAGTCCCCCACTCTCTGGAAACACCATATATTTT. It yields the protein CASSPPLSGNTIYF. Supplemented by reference TRBV28 and TRBJ1-3, the full variable domain reads DVKVTQSSRYLVKRTGEKVFLECVQDMDHENMFWYRQDPGLGLRLIYFSYDVKMKEKGDIPEGYSVSREKKERFSLILESASTNQTSMYLCASSPPLSGNTIYFGEGSWLTVV.

V gene TRBV6-4 combines with J gene TRBJ1-1; TRBD1 might be the D (6 bases). The CDR3 loop spans 12 amino acids. Germline CDR1 is MRHNA and CDR2 is SNTAGT. Trimming stripped 5 bases from V and 7 bases from J, with 11 bases between. The CDR3 nucleotides are TGTGCCAGCAGTCCTGGACAGCATGAAGCTTTCTTT. Encoded protein: CASSPGQHEAFF.